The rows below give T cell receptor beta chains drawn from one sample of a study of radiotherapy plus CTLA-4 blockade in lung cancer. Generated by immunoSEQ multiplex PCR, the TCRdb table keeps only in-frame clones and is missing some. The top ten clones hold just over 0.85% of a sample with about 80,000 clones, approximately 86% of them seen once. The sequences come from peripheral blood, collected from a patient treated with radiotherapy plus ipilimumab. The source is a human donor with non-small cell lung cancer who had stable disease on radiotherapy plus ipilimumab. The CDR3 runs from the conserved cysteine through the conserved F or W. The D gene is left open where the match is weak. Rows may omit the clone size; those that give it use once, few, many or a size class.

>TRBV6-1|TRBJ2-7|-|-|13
CASSYPGSYEQYF
TGTGCCAGCAGTTATCCAGGCTCCTACGAGCAGTACTTC
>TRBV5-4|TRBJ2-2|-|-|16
CASSLASGIRTGELFF
TGTGCCAGCAGCTTGGCGAGTGGGATTCGGACCGGGGAGCTGTTTTTT
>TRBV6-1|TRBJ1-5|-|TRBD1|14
CASRGDSLNQPQHF
TGTGCCAGCAGGGGGGACAGCCTTAATCAGCCCCAGCATTTT
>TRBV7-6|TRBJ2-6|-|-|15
CASGTGSSGANVLTF
TGTGCCAGCGGTACAGGGAGCTCTGGGGCCAACGTCCTGACTTTC
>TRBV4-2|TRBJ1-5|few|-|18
CASSQEGLSGFGNQPQHF
TGTGCCAGCAGCCAAGAAGGGCTTTCAGGGTTCGGCAATCAGCCCCAGCATTTT
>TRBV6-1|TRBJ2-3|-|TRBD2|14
CASIRGGSGDTQYF
TGTGCCAGCATTAGGGGCGGGAGTGGAGATACGCAGTATTTT
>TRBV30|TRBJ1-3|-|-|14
CAWSVRGSGNTIYF
TGTGCCTGGAGTGTACGGGGTTCTGGAAACACCATATATTTT
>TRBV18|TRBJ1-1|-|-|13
CASSPGGLKNAFF
TGTGCCAGCTCACCCGGAGGGCTTAAGAATGCTTTCTTT
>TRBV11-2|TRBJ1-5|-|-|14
CASSLRGGNQPQHF
TGTGCCAGCAGCTTAAGGGGGGGTAATCAGCCCCAGCATTTT
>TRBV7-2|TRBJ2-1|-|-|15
CASSLGVAQRNEQFF
TGTGCCAGCAGCTTAGGCGTAGCGCAACGGAATGAGCAGTTCTTC
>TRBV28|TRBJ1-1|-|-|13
CASTPLVGTEAFF
TGTGCCAGCACCCCGTTGGTAGGCACTGAAGCTTTCTTT
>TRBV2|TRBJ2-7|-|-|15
CASSEATTRSYEQYF
TGTGCCAGCAGTGAAGCGACTACCCGCTCCTACGAGCAGTACTTC
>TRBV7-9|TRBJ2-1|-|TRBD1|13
CASSSPGGDEQFF
TGTGCCAGCAGCTCCCCAGGGGGCGATGAGCAGTTCTTC
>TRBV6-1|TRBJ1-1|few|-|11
CASKENTEAFF
TGTGCCAGCAAGGAGAACACTGAAGCTTTCTTT
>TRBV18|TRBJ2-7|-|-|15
CASSPIPRSQGEQYF
TGTGCCAGCTCACCAATCCCTAGATCCCAAGGCGAGCAGTACTTC
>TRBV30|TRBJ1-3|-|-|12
CAWSVGGNTIYF
TGTGCCTGGAGTGTAGGGGGAAACACCATATATTTT
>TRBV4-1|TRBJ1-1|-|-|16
CASRPPLGAGDTEAFF
TGCGCCAGCAGACCTCCCCTCGGGGCTGGGGACACTGAAGCTTTCTTT
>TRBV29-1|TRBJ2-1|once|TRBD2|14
CSVGGLAGDNEQFF
TGCAGCGTGGGAGGACTAGCGGGGGACAATGAGCAGTTCTTC
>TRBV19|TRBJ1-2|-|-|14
CASSISAGGYGYTF
TGTGCCAGTAGTATTTCAGCCGGTGGATACGGCTACACCTTC
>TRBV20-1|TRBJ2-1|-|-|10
CSARYNEQFF
TGCAGTGCTCGCTACAATGAGCAGTTCTTC
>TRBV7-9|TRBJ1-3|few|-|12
CASREGVNTIYF
TGTGCCAGCAGAGAAGGGGTAAACACCATATATTTT
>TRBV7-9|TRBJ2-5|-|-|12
CASSSMGETQYF
TGTGCCAGCAGCTCCATGGGGGAGACCCAGTACTTC
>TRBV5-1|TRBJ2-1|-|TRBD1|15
CASSTGTATYNEQFF
TGCGCCAGCAGCACCGGGACAGCCACCTACAATGAGCAGTTCTTC
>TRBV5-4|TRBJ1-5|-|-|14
CASSLGGSNQPQHF
TGTGCCAGCAGCTTGGGAGGGTCCAATCAGCCCCAGCATTTT
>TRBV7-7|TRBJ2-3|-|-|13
CASSIQAQDTQYF
TGTGCCAGCAGCATACAGGCTCAAGATACGCAGTATTTT
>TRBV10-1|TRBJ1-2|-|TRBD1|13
CASSESTGTGYTF
TGCGCCAGCAGTGAGTCGACAGGGACTGGCTACACCTTC
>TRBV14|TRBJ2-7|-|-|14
CASTPLGRTYEQYF
TGTGCCAGCACCCCCTTGGGGCGAACCTACGAGCAGTACTTC
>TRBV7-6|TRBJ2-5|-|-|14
CASSPYRDQETQYF
TGTGCCAGCAGCCCCTACAGGGACCAAGAGACCCAGTACTTC
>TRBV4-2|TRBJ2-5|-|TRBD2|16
CASSQDGGLETETQYF
TGTGCCAGCAGCCAAGATGGGGGACTAGAGACGGAGACCCAGTACTTC
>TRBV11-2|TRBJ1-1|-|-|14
CASSLSQGETEAFF
TGTGCCAGCAGCTTAAGCCAGGGTGAAACTGAAGCTTTCTTT
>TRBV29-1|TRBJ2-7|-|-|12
CSVEFQTYEQYF
TGCAGCGTTGAATTTCAGACCTACGAGCAGTACTTC
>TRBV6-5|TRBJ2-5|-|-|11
CASSKTGTQYF
TGTGCCAGCAGTAAAACAGGGACCCAGTACTTC
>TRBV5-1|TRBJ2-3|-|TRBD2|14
CASSGLAGPDTQYF
TGCGCCAGCAGCGGACTAGCGGGGCCAGATACGCAGTATTTT
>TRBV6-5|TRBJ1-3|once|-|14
CASRKQGTGNTIYF
TGTGCCAGCAGAAAGCAGGGCACTGGAAACACCATATATTTT
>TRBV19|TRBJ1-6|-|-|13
CASKWGADSPLHF
TGTGCCAGTAAGTGGGGGGCAGATTCACCCCTCCACTTT
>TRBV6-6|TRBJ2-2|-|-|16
CASSLGSRTNTGELFF
TGTGCCAGCAGTCTCGGCAGCCGAACGAACACCGGGGAGCTGTTTTTT
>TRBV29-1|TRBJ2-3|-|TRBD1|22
CSVEDLWQGASQRLGGTDTQYF
TGCAGCGTTGAAGATCTTTGGCAGGGGGCGTCGCAAAGGCTTGGAGGGACAGATACGCAGTATTTT
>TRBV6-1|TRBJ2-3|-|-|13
CASIQRLTDTQYF
TGTGCCAGCATACAGCGGCTCACAGATACGCAGTATTTT
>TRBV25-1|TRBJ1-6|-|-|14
CASSGTTWNSPLHF
TGTGCCAGCAGTGGAACAACGTGGAATTCACCCCTCCACTTT
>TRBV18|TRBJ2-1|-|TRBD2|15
CASSPKTSGPNEQFF
TGTGCCAGCTCACCCAAAACTAGCGGTCCCAATGAGCAGTTCTTC
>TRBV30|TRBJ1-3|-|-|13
CAWSLISGNTIYF
TGTGCCTGGAGTCTGATCTCTGGAAACACCATATATTTT
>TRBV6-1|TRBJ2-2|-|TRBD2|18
CASSAASGMGPNTGELFF
TGTGCCAGCAGTGCAGCAAGCGGGATGGGACCCAACACCGGGGAGCTGTTTTTT
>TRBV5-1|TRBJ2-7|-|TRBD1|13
CASRQATGLEQYF
TGCGCCAGCAGACAGGCGACAGGGCTGGAGCAGTACTTC
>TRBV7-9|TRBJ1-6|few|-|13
CATQTIADSPLHF
TGTGCCACGCAGACAATTGCGGATTCACCCCTCCACTTT
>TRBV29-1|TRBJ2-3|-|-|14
CSPYRDTNTDTQYF
TGCAGCCCTTACAGGGACACCAACACAGATACGCAGTATTTT
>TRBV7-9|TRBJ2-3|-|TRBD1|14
CASSSRTGADTQYF
TGTGCCAGCAGCTCCAGGACAGGGGCAGATACGCAGTATTTT
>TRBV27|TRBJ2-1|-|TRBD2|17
CASSSPSGGSSYNEQFF
TGTGCCAGCAGTTCTCCTAGCGGGGGCAGCTCCTACAATGAGCAGTTCTTC